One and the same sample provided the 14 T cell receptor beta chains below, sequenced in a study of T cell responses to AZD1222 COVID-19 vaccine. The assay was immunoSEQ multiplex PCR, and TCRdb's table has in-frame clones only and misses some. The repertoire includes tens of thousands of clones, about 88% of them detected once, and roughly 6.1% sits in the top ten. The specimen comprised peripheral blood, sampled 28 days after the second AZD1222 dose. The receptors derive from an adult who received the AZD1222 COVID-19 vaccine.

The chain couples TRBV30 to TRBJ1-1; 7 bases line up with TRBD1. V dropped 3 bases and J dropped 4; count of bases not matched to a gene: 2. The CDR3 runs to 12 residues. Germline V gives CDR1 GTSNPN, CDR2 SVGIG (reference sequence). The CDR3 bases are TGTGCCTGGAGCCAGGGGGGCACTGAAGCTTTCTTT. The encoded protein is CAWSQGGTEAFF.

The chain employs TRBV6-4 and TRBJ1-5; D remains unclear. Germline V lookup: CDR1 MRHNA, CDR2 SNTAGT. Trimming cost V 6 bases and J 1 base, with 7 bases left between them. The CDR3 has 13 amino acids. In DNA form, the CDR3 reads TGTGCCAGCAGGCCGGGGAGCAATCAGCCCCAGCATTTT. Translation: CASRPGSNQPQHF.

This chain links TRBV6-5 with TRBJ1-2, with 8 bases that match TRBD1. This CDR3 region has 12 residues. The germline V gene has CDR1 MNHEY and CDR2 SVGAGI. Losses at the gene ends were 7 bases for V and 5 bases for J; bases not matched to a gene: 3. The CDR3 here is CASMDRAYGYTF. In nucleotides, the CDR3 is TGTGCCAGCATGGACAGGGCATATGGCTACACCTTC.

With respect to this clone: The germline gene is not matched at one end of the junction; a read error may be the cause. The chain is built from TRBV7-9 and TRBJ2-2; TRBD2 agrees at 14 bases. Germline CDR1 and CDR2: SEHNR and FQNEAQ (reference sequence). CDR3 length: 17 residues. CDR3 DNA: TGTGCCAGCACCTTAAAGCGACTAGCGGGAGGGCCCGGGGAGCTGTTTTTT. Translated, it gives CASTLKRLAGGPGELFF.

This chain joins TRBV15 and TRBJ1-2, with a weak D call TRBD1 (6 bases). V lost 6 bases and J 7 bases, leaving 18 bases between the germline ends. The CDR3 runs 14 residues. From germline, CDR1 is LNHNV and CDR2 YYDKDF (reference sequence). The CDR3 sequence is CATRLEQGWGGYTF. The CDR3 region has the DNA TGTGCCACCAGGCTCGAACAGGGATGGGGTGGCTACACCTTC.

DNA for the CDR3: TGTGCCAGCAGCCCGGACAGGGGCCCCTACAATGAGCAGTTCTTC. Its protein is CASSPDRGPYNEQFF. The chain couples TRBV27 to TRBJ2-1; 9 bases map to TRBD1. Trimming cost V 6 bases and J 2 bases; bases outside gene matches: 5. The CDR3 sequence is 15 residues long. Germline V gene data show CDR1 as MNHEY and CDR2 as SMNVEV (reference sequence).

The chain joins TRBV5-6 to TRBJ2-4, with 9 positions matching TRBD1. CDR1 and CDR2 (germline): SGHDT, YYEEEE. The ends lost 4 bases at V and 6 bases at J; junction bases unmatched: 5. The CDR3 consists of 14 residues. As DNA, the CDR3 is TGTGCCAGCAGCGGGGGACAGGGAGGAAACATTCAGTACTTC. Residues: CASSGGQGGNIQYF.

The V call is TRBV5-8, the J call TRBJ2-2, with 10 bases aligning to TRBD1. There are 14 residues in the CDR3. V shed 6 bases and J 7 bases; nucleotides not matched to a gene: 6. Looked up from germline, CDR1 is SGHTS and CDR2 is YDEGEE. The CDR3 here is CASKPGTGVGELFF. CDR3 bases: TGTGCCAGCAAACCCGGGACAGGGGTCGGGGAGCTGTTTTTT.

CDR3 protein: CASTRSGGNEQYF. CDR3 DNA sequence: TGTGCCAGCACCCGTAGCGGGGGGAACGAGCAGTACTTC. The chain uses TRBV28 and TRBJ2-7; 10 positions match TRBD2. The germline CDR1 and CDR2 sequences are MDHEN and SYDVKM. CDR3 length equals 13 residues. V dropped 7 bases and J dropped 5; count of bases not matched to a gene: 5.

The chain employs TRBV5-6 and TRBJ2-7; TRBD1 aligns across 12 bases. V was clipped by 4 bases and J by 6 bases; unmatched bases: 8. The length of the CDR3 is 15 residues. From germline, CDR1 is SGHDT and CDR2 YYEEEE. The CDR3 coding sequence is TGTGCCAGCAGCCCCCGGGGACAGGGGGCCCTCGAGCAGTACTTC. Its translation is CASSPRGQGALEQYF.

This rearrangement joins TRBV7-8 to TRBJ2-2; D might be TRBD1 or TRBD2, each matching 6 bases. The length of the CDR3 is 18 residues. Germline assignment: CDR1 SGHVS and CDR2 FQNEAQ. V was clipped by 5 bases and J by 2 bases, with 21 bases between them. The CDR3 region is CASSPRRTGALNTGELFF. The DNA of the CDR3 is TGTGCCAGCAGCCCGAGGAGGACGGGGGCCCTCAACACCGGGGAGCTGTTTTTT.

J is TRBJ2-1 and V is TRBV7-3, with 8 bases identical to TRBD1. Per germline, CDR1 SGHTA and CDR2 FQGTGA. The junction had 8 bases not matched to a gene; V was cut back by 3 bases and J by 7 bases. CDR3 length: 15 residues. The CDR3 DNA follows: TGTGCCAGCAGCTTGCTCGGACAGGGCGCTAATGAGCAGTTCTTC. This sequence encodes CASSLLGQGANEQFF.

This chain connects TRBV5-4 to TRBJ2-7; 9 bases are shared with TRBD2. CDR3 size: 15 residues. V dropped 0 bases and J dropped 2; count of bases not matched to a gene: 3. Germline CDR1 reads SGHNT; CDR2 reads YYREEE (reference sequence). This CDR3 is CASSLGGGRAYEQYF. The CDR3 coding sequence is TGTGCCAGCAGCTTGGGAGGCGGGAGGGCCTACGAGCAGTACTTC.

CDR3 in DNA: TGTGCCAGCAGTAACAGGCGGAACTATGGCTACACCTTC. Its protein product is CASSNRRNYGYTF. The chain couples TRBV6-5 to TRBJ1-2; D may be TRBD1 (5 bases). Germline values: CDR1 MNHEY, CDR2 SVGAGI. V dropped 5 bases and J dropped 2 bases, with 9 bases sitting between them. The length of the CDR3 is 13 residues.